This entry is about one T cell receptor (beta chain). The antigen remains unidentified. This record belongs to a study of T cell responses to AZD1222 COVID-19 vaccine. Study-level points and caveats: At 160-218 and 743-854, vaccine-associated CD4 TCRs were dominant, and they spanned spike. Seropositivity was recorded at baseline in only six AZD1222 recipients. Spike-specific TCR breadth and depth were elevated following two AZD1222 doses.

Repertoires were generated with immunoSEQ multiplex PCR, while TCRdb's copy carries only in-frame clones and drops some. The table includes roughly 140,000 clones, about 90% detected once. This specimen was peripheral blood, taken 28 days after the second AZD1222 dose. The clonotype comes from an adult who received the AZD1222 COVID-19 vaccine.

The CDR3 nucleotides read TGTGCCAGCAGCCTCCTAGCGAGCTCCTACAATGAGCAGTTCTTC. Translating gives CASSLLASSYNEQFF. V usage is TRBV6-2 or TRBV6-3 and J usage is TRBJ2-1; D may be TRBD2 (6 bases). The CDR3 contains 15 residues. The germline V gene has CDR1 MNHEY and CDR2 SVGEGT. With 6 bases removed from V and 0 bases from J, the gap between germline ends came to 12 bases.